The rows below give T cell receptor beta chains drawn from one sample of a study of blood T cell repertoires in COVID-19. Generated by immunoSEQ multiplex PCR, the TCRdb table keeps only in-frame clones and is missing some. This sample has some 210,000 clones, with roughly 78% found just once. Sequenced sample: peripheral blood. These receptors were collected from a woman aged 40 to 50 with acute or convalescent COVID-19. CDR3s include the opening cysteine and the closing phenylalanine or tryptophan. Fields, in order: V gene, clone size, D gene, J gene, CDR3 protein, CDR3 DNA. D genes are given only for firm matches. The size of a clone is reported for some rows only, either as once, few or many, or as a class for expanded clones.

>TRBV28|NA|TRBD2|TRBJ2-5
CASSLGGEGVETQYF
TGTGCCAGCAGTTTAGGGGGGGAGGGAGTGGAGACCCAGTACTTC
>TRBV7-2|NA|TRBD2|TRBJ2-1
CASSLGLADEQFF
TGTGCCAGCAGCCTCGGACTAGCGGACGAGCAGTTCTTC
>TRBV2|NA|TRBD1|TRBJ2-3
CASSELEGGSTDTQYF
TGTGCCAGCAGTGAACTAGAAGGGGGCAGCACAGATACGCAGTATTTT
>TRBV10-3|NA|NA|TRBJ2-7
CATGSSTSSYEQYF
TGTGCCACCGGAAGCTCGACTAGCTCCTACGAGCAGTACTTC
>TRBV5-1|NA|TRBD1|TRBJ2-1
CASSRQGAFGNEQFF
TGCGCCAGCAGCCGACAGGGGGCTTTTGGGAATGAGCAGTTCTTC
>TRBV11-2|few|TRBD1|TRBJ2-7
CASSFGTGGRYEQYF
TGTGCCAGCAGCTTTGGGACAGGGGGTCGATACGAGCAGTACTTC
>TRBV13|NA|TRBD2|TRBJ2-1
CASSLGLAGAYSYNEQFF
TGTGCCAGCAGCTTAGGGCTAGCGGGGGCATATTCCTACAATGAGCAGTTCTTC
>TRBV14|NA|NA|TRBJ2-2
CASSQDQAITGELFF
TGTGCCAGCAGCCAAGATCAGGCAATCACCGGGGAGCTGTTTTTT
>TRBV18|many|NA|TRBJ2-2
CASSPFRQVANTGELFF
TGTGCCAGCTCACCATTTCGTCAGGTCGCGAACACCGGGGAGCTGTTTTTT
>TRBV3-1/TRBV3-2|once|NA|TRBJ2-4
CASSPRGPGVAKNIQYF
TGTGCCAGCAGCCCCCGGGGCCCAGGGGTAGCCAAAAACATTCAGTACTTC
>TRBV19|once|TRBD2|TRBJ2-1
CASSLAGANNEQFF
TGTGCCAGTAGTCTGGCGGGAGCAAACAATGAGCAGTTCTTC
>TRBV5-1|NA|TRBD1|TRBJ2-1
CASSLVGQPYNEQFF
TGCGCCAGCAGCTTGGTGGGACAGCCGTACAATGAGCAGTTCTTC
>TRBV20-1|NA|NA|TRBJ2-1
CSASTSGDEQFF
TGCAGTGCGAGTACTTCAGGGGATGAGCAGTTCTTC
>TRBV11-2|NA|NA|TRBJ2-5
CASSLARGTETQYF
TGTGCCAGCAGCTTAGCCAGGGGCACGGAGACCCAGTACTTC
>TRBV7-8|once|NA|TRBJ2-1
CASSLSKLTDNEQFF
TGTGCCAGCAGCTTATCTAAACTAACGGACAATGAGCAGTTCTTC
>TRBV6-6|NA|TRBD1|TRBJ1-2
CASSYANRDRAVGYTF
TGTGCCAGCAGTTACGCGAACCGGGACAGGGCCGTCGGCTACACCTTC
>TRBV6-1|NA|NA|TRBJ2-3
CASSEVSGSTDTQYF
TGTGCCAGCAGTGAAGTTAGCGGTAGCACAGATACGCAGTATTTT
>TRBV6-1|NA|TRBD2|TRBJ2-5
CASSDSSGGLSETQYF
TGTGCCAGCAGTGATTCTAGCGGGGGACTTTCAGAGACCCAGTACTTC
>TRBV19|NA|TRBD2|TRBJ2-1
CASSPSSGVSYEQFF
TGTGCCAGTAGTCCTTCGAGCGGGGTAAGCTATGAGCAGTTCTTC
>TRBV9|NA|TRBD2|TRBJ2-3
CASGRGLAADTQYF
TGTGCCAGCGGGCGGGGGTTGGCGGCAGATACGCAGTATTTT
>TRBV2|NA|TRBD1|TRBJ2-7
CASSGQGPYEQYF
TGTGCCAGCAGCGGACAGGGGCCCTACGAGCAGTACTTC
>TRBV5-1|NA|NA|TRBJ1-2
CASSLREGYGYTF
TGCGCCAGCAGCTTGCGAGAGGGCTATGGCTACACCTTC
>TRBV2|NA|TRBD2|TRBJ2-3
CASSSGLAGADTQYF
TGTGCCAGCAGTTCGGGACTAGCGGGAGCGGATACGCAGTATTTT
>TRBV19|NA|NA|TRBJ1-1
CASKGRVSTEAFF
TGTGCCAGTAAGGGCAGGGTGAGCACTGAAGCTTTCTTT
>TRBV29-1|NA|NA|TRBJ1-5
CSVRTVKGQPQHF
TGCAGCGTAAGGACAGTTAAAGGCCAGCCCCAGCATTTT
>TRBV11-3|few|NA|TRBJ2-7
CASSLAGEYEQYF
TGTGCCAGCAGCTTAGCGGGAGAATACGAGCAGTACTTC
>TRBV25-1|NA|TRBD1|TRBJ2-5
CASSLQGVKETQYF
TGTGCCAGCAGTTTACAGGGGGTGAAAGAGACCCAGTACTTC
>TRBV7-7|once|TRBD2|TRBJ2-7
CASSLERGTGYEQYF
TGTGCCAGCAGCTTAGAGCGGGGGACGGGGTACGAGCAGTACTTC
>TRBV18|NA|TRBD1|TRBJ1-5
CASSLGTERNGQPQHF
TGTGCCAGCTCACTAGGGACAGAGAGGAATGGTCAGCCCCAGCATTTT
>TRBV20-1|NA|NA|TRBJ1-1
CSASYLSMNTEAFF
TGCAGTGCTAGTTACCTCAGTATGAACACTGAAGCTTTCTTT